The present T cell receptor (beta chain) was sequenced within a study of T-cell reconstitution after alpha-beta-depleted transplantation in children listed by TCRdb under 2016. In terms of the full investigation: Using TCR repertoire profiling, the study quantitatively followed how T-cell immune reconstitution unfolded in children after TCRalphabeta/CD19-depleted allogeneic hematopoietic cell transplantation.

The method was PCR. The data were produced on an Illumina HiSeq 2500. To normalize quantification of the TCRbeta repertoire, the TCR libraries were built with molecular barcoding that relied on unique molecular identifiers. TCRdb reprocessing: public reads trimmed at Q25 with fastp, clones called with MiXCR, in-frame beta chains kept. CDR3 protein duplicates are merged, each entry listing the most common genes and DNA. This sample has about 540,000 distinct CDR3 sequences in its table, and 18% of those were observed once. 3.3% of the sample is held by the ten biggest clonotypes. This clonotype was counted only a few times. Its recognized antigen is unknown. No per-base quality is available; no much larger clone lies one base away. Per the germline V gene (reference sequence), DFQATT is the CDR1 and SNEGSKA is the CDR2. The CDR3 contains 16 residues, cysteine and phenylalanine counted. This entry keeps only the CDR3 DNA: 48 bases, framed from base 1. V has 1 base trimmed and J has 8 bases trimmed; junction bases matching no gene number 12.

The source of this sequence is a human donor who donated a stem cell graft to a child with acute lymphoblastic leukemia. This specimen was PBMCs from the stem cell graft donor, taken from the stem cell graft. The chain joins TRBV20-1 to TRBJ2-4, with 9 bases aligning to TRBD1. CDR3 protein: CSARARGQGVTYIQYF. The DNA reads TGCAGTGCTAGAGCTCGGGGACAGGGCGTAACGTACATTCAGTACTTC.